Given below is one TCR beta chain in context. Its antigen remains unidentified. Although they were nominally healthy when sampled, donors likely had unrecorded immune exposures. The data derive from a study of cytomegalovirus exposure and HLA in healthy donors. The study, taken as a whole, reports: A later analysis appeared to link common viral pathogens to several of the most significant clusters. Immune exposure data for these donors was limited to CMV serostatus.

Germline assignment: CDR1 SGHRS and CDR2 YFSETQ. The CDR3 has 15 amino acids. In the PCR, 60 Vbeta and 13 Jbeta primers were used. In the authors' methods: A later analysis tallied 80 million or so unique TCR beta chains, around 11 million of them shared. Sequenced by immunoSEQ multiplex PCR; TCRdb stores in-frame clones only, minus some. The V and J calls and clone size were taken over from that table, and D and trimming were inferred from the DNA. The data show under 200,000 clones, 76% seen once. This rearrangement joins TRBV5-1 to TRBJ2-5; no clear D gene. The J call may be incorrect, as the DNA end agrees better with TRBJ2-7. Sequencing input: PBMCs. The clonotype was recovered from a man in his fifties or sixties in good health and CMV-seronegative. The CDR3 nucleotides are TGCGCCAGCAGCTTGGAACAGATCCCCTCCTACGAGCAGTACTTC. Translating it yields CASSLEQIPSYEQYF.